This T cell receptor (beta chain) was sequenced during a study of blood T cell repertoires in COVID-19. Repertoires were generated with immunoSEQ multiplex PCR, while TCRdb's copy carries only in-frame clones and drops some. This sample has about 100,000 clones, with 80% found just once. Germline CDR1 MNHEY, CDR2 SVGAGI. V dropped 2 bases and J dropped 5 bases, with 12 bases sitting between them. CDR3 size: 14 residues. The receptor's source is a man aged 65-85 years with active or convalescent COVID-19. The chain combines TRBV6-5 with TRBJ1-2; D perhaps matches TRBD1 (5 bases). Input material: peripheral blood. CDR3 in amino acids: CASSYAKGVYGYTF. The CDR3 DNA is TGTGCCAGCAGTTACGCGAAAGGGGTATATGGCTACACCTTC.